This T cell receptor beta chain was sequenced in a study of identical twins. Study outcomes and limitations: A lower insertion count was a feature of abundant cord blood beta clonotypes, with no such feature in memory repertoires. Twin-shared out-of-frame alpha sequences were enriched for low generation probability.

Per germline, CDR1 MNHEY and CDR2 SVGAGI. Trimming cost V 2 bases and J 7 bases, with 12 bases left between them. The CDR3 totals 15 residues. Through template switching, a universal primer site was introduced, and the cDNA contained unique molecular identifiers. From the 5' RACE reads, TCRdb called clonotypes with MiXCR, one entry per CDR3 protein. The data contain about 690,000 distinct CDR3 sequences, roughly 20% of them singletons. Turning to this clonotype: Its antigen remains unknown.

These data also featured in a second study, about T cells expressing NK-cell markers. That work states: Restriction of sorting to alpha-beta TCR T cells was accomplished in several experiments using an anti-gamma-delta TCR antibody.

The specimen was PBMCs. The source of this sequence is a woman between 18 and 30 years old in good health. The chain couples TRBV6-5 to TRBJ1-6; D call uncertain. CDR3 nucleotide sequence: TGTGCCAGCAGTTACCATGAGGGAGGGAATTCACCCCTCCACTTT. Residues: CASSYHEGGNSPLHF.